The 9 T cell receptor beta chains presented below share a single source sample, sequenced in a study of T cells in Graves' hyperthyroidism and ophthalmopathy. Authors of the study amplified TCR beta CDR3 regions from RNA transcripts. TCR CDR3 underwent first-round RT-PCR with the HTBI primer set. TCRdb processed the multiplex PCR reads anew with MiXCR; each CDR3 protein has one entry. This sample carries 350,000 or so distinct CDR3 sequences, approximately 17% of them seen once, and the ten largest clones take around a third. What was sequenced was blood. Every receptor here comes from a woman between 25 and 40 years old with Graves' hyperthyroidism that later progressed to Graves' ophthalmopathy.

This clonotype was counted many times. The V call is TRBV7-8, the J call TRBJ2-1; 8 positions agree with TRBD2. The germline V gene has CDR1 SGHVS and CDR2 FQNEAQ. The CDR3 is made up of 16 amino acids. The ends lost 2 bases at V and 1 base at J; junction bases unmatched: 4. CDR3 region: CASSLLLAGSYNEQFF. CDR3 DNA: TGTGCCAGCAGCTTATTATTAGCGGGATCCTACAATGAGCAGTTCTTC.

The CDR3 sequence: CATSAEGGYSNQPQHF. Written as DNA, the CDR3 is TGTGCCACCAGTGCCGAGGGGGGATACTCTAATCAGCCCCAGCATTTT. The V call is TRBV24-1, the J call TRBJ1-5; D might be TRBD1 (6 bases). The germline CDR1 and CDR2 sequences are KGHDR and SFDVKD. The length of the CDR3 is 16 residues. V was cut by 5 bases and J by 4 bases, with 17 bases left in between.

The chain joins TRBV28 to TRBJ1-5, with 8 bases fitting TRBD1. Germline V gene sequence: CDR1 MDHEN, CDR2 SYDVKM. Trimming took 6 bases from V and 5 from J; bases not matched to a gene: 18. The CDR3 has 18 amino acids. Here the CDR3 DNA reads TGTGCCAGCAGCCCTACCCAGCCGGACAGGGTTGTCGATCAGCCCCAGCATTTT. Translated: CASSPTQPDRVVDQPQHF.

This clonotype has at least ten counts. The V and J genes are TRBV7-2 and TRBJ1-6; D remains ambiguous. The V gene lost 1 base and the J gene lost 3 bases, with 7 bases spanning the gap. The CDR3 length is 15 residues. Per germline, CDR1 SGHTA and CDR2 FQGNSA. The CDR3 loop reads CASSLGGFYNSPLHF. The DNA of the CDR3 is TGTGCCAGCAGCTTAGGCGGATTCTATAATTCACCCCTCCACTTT.

V and J are TRBV28 and TRBJ2-7, with 8 positions matching TRBD1. Germline V gives CDR1 MDHEN, CDR2 SYDVKM. Trimming cost V 3 bases and J 4 bases; bases outside gene matches: 5. The CDR3 loop spans 14 amino acids. The DNA of the CDR3 is TGTGCCAGCAGTTTGGGACAGGTGGTTTACGAGCAGTACTTC. Its translation: CASSLGQVVYEQYF. Using reference TRBV28 and TRBJ2-7 for the parts outside the CDR3, the full variable domain is DVKVTQSSRYLVKRTGEKVFLECVQDMDHENMFWYRQDPGLGLRLIYFSYDVKMKEKGDIPEGYSVSREKKERFSLILESASTNQTSMYLCASSLGQVVYEQYFGPGTRLTVT.

This clonotype showed up just a few times. This sequence joins TRBV20-1 and TRBJ1-5; D possibly corresponds to TRBD1 (5 bases). V gave up 5 bases and J gave up 8 bases, with 10 bases separating them. Germline V CDR1 and CDR2: DFQATT, SNEGSKA (reference sequence). CDR3 length equals 11 residues. CDR3 sequence reads: CSASQGKPQHF. In nucleotides, the CDR3 is TGCAGTGCTTCGCAGGGTAAGCCCCAGCATTTT.

This clonotype has at least ten counts. The V and J genes are TRBV2 and TRBJ1-2; D remains unclear. The CDR3 totals 17 residues. Trimming left V 2 bases short and J 0 bases short, with 16 bases between. CDR1 and CDR2 (germline): SNHLY, FYNNEI. The CDR3: CASSEPSDGPPNYGYTF. CDR3 sequence (DNA): TGTGCCAGCAGTGAACCCTCGGACGGACCCCCTAACTATGGCTACACCTTC.

This clonotype was seen ten or more times. The chain has TRBV5-1 and TRBJ2-1; either TRBD1 or TRBD2 may supply D (5 bases each). The CDR3 loop spans 20 amino acids. The V end lost 0 bases, the J end lost 10 bases, and 32 bases lay between the germline ends. Looked up from germline, CDR1 is SGHRS and CDR2 is YFSETQ. CDR3 in DNA: TGCGCCAGCAGCTTGGGTTTCGGGGCTCGTAGTTGGGGAAATCGGCGCGAGCAGTTCTTC. This gives the protein CASSLGFGARSWGNRREQFF.

The sample holds many counts of this clonotype. The V gene is TRBV28, the J gene TRBJ1-2; D remains ambiguous. This CDR3 is built from 14 residues. Trimming cost V 3 bases and J 5 bases, with 13 bases left between them. Germline V lookup: CDR1 MDHEN, CDR2 SYDVKM. The CDR3 reads CASSLEGLAYGYTF. CDR3 sequence (DNA): TGTGCCAGCAGTTTGGAGGGTTTGGCTTATGGCTACACCTTC.